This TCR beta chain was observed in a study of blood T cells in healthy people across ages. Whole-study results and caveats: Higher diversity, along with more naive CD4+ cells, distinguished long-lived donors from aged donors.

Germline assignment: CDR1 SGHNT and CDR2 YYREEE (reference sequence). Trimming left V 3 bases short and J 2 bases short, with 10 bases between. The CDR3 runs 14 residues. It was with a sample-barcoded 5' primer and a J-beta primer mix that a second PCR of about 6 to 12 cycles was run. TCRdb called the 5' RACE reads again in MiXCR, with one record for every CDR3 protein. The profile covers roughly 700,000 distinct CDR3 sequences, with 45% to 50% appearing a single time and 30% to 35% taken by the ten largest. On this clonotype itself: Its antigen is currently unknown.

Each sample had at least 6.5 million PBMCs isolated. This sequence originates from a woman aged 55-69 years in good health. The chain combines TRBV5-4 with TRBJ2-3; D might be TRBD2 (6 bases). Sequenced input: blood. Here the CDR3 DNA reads TGTGCCAGCAGCTGGGGGGATGTCACAGATACGCAGTATTTT. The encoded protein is CASSWGDVTDTQYF.